This passage covers 9 T cell receptor beta chains from one sample sequenced in a study of T cell repertoires in cytomegalovirus infection. Their cognate antigens are unknown. Via MiXCR, TCRdb re-called the reads, giving one row per CDR3 protein. The repertoire holds around 71,000 distinct CDR3 sequences, roughly 40% seen once, with 85% to 95% in the top ten. The source material was CD8+ T cells from cultured PBMCs, sampled from culture after CMV antigen stimulation. These TCRs come from a human donor in good health (CMV status not recorded). Some clones in this sample may be carry-over from other donors' samples.

The CDR3 is CSVLGSGNTIYF. CDR3 DNA sequence: TGCAGCGTTCTAGGGTCTGGAAACACCATATATTTT. The chain uses TRBV29-1 and TRBJ1-3, with unresolved D. Germline assignment: CDR1 SQVTM and CDR2 ANQGSEA. The V end lost 5 bases, the J end lost 1 base, and 6 bases lay between the germline ends. The CDR3 totals 12 residues.

The chain links TRBV5-3 to TRBJ2-7; weak D call: TRBD2 (5 bases). TRBV5-3 is recorded as an ORF, its role being uncertain. CDR3 length equals 15 residues. With 8 bases removed from V and 5 bases from J, the gap between germline ends came to 23 bases. CDR3: CASNPFAGWNDEQYF. CDR3 sequence (DNA): TGTGCCAGCAACCCATTCGCGGGCTGGAACGACGAGCAGTACTTC.

This clonotype has a handful of counts. This chain connects TRBV28 to TRBJ2-7; 8 nucleotides agree with TRBD1. Germline values: CDR1 MDHEN, CDR2 SYDVKM. With 6 bases clipped from V and 2 bases from J, the junction kept 6 bases outside the gene matches. This CDR3 is 14 amino acids long. This chain's CDR3 is CASRETGVTYEQYF. The CDR3 DNA is TGTGCCAGCAGAGAGACAGGGGTCACCTACGAGCAGTACTTC.

This clonotype was seen many times. The chain carries TRBV7-8 and TRBJ1-4, with D uncertain. The CDR3 loop spans 20 amino acids. V lost 5 bases, J lost 1 base, and 26 bases lay in between. Germline CDR1 reads SGHVS; CDR2 reads FQNEAQ. The CDR3 loop is CASSLVSLRRAFGTNEKLFF. The CDR3, as DNA: TGTGCCAGCAGCCTCGTCTCCCTGCGAAGGGCCTTCGGAACTAATGAAAAACTGTTTTTT.

The chain joins TRBV12-2 to TRBJ1-5; TRBD1, the table's D call, lacks a check against the DNA. TRBV12-2 is reported as a pseudogene. This CDR3 spans 15 amino acids. The CDR3: CASRQGCKSNQPQHF. The DNA for the CDR3 is TGTGCAAGTCGACAGGGGTGCAAGAGCAATCAGCCCCAGCATTTT.

This rearrangement joins TRBV12-3 or TRBV12-4 to TRBJ2-3, with TRBD1 as a possible D gene (6 bases). V lost 4 bases and J 0 bases, leaving 11 bases between the germline ends. This CDR3 has 15 residues. The DNA of the CDR3 is TGTGCCAGCAGTTCAGGGGCCACTAGCACAGATACGCAGTATTTT. It translates to CASSSGATSTDTQYF.

This clonotype came up a few times. In nucleotides, the CDR3 is TGTGCCAGCAGCTTATCCAGGGTTAATAATTCACCCCTCCACTTT. This translates into CASSLSRVNNSPLHF. The chain combines TRBV7-2 with TRBJ1-6; perhaps TRBD1 as D (5 bases). Looked up from germline, CDR1 is SGHTA and CDR2 is FQGNSA. CDR3 length equals 15 residues. Trimming took off 2 bases at V and 5 bases at J, with 10 bases between the two ends.

There are a few counts of this clonotype. The chain carries TRBV7-2 and TRBJ2-5, with a tentative D call TRBD2 (5 bases). In germline, CDR1 is SGHTA, CDR2 FQGNSA. The CDR3 contains 15 residues. Trimming shortened V by 4 bases and J by 5 bases, and 17 bases separated the two germline ends. The CDR3 nucleotides read TGTGCCAGCAGCTCGGACTTGAGGCTAACGGAGACCCAGTACTTC. Protein sequence: CASSSDLRLTETQYF.

The gene calls are TRBV20-1 and TRBJ2-3, with 7 bases aligning to TRBD2. Looked up from germline, CDR1 is DFQATT and CDR2 is SNEGSKA (reference sequence). The CDR3 has 17 amino acids. Trimming took 0 bases from V and 0 from J; bases not matched to a gene: 9. CDR3 amino acids: CSARDGGGDTSTDTQYF. The CDR3 nucleotides are TGCAGTGCTAGAGATGGCGGGGGAGACACAAGCACAGATACGCAGTATTTT.